These 22 T cell receptor beta chains came from one sample sequenced in a study of blood T cell repertoires in COVID-19. TCRdb's table, derived via immunoSEQ multiplex PCR, lists solely in-frame clones and lacks some. The table includes about 140,000 clones, nearly 90% detected once. The sample taken for sequencing was peripheral blood. The receptors derive from a man aged 65-85 years with acute or convalescent COVID-19.

This clone was seen once. The chain recombines TRBV7-8 with TRBJ1-6; possibly TRBD1 for D (6 bases). The CDR3 has 16 residues. Trimming pared 2 bases from V and 0 bases from J, leaving 8 bases between. Per the germline V gene, CDR1 is SGHVS and CDR2 is FQNEAQ. The CDR3 reads CASSLQGRSYNSPLHF. DNA of the CDR3: TGTGCCAGCAGCTTACAGGGGCGCTCCTATAATTCACCCCTCCACTTT.

The CDR3, as DNA: TGTGCCAGCTCCAGTACAGGGGAAGGAGTCACTGAAGCTTTCTTT. As protein: CASSSTGEGVTEAFF. This sequence joins TRBV6-6 and TRBJ1-1; 7 bases agree with TRBD1. The germline V gene has CDR1 MNHNY and CDR2 SVGAGI (reference sequence). CDR3 length: 15 residues. J was trimmed by 4 bases and V by 8 bases; bases with no gene match: 13.

The chain has TRBV5-1 and TRBJ1-4, with D perhaps matching TRBD1 (6 bases). Germline assignment: CDR1 SGHRS and CDR2 YFSETQ. Trimming pared 1 base from V and 7 bases from J, leaving 11 bases between. CDR3 size: 14 residues. This chain's CDR3 is CASSLFGTSEKLFF. In DNA, the CDR3 is TGCGCCAGCAGCTTGTTTGGGACAAGTGAAAAACTGTTTTTT. Full variable domain (remainder filled in from reference TRBV5-1 and TRBJ1-4): KAGVTQTPRYLIKTRGQQVTLSCSPISGHRSVSWYQQTPGQGLQFLFEYFSETQRNKGNFPGRFSGRQFSNSRSEMNVSTLELGDSALYLCASSLFGTSEKLFFGSGTQLSVL.

This clone was detected only once. This chain joins TRBV28 and TRBJ1-2; D remains ambiguous. Germline V gives CDR1 MDHEN, CDR2 SYDVKM. V was cut by 4 bases and J by 1 base, with 13 bases left in between. The CDR3 consists of 15 residues. The CDR3 bases are TGTGCCAGCAGTTCGGCCACGGCGGGTAACTATGGCTACACCTTC. Amino acids: CASSSATAGNYGYTF.

V usage is TRBV3-1 (or the pseudogene TRBV3-2) and J usage is TRBJ2-7, with D tentatively TRBD1 (6 bases). Germline V lookup: CDR1 LGHDT, CDR2 YNNKEL (reference sequence). V lost 1 base and J lost 0, with 10 bases in between. The CDR3 sequence is 15 residues long. CDR3 loop: CASSQVADSSYEQYF. The DNA for the CDR3 is TGTGCCAGCAGCCAAGTGGCGGACAGCTCCTACGAGCAGTACTTC.

The V gene is TRBV10-2, the J gene TRBJ2-3; D unresolved. CDR3 size: 15 residues. From germline, CDR1 is WSHSY and CDR2 SAAADI. Deletions cut 0 bases from V and 0 bases from J, with 7 bases between. CDR3 protein: CASSESGRSTDTQYF. The DNA for the CDR3 is TGCGCCAGCAGTGAGTCGGGCAGAAGCACAGATACGCAGTATTTT.

The V gene is TRBV29-1, the J gene TRBJ1-2, with 9 bases identical to TRBD1. Germline values: CDR1 SQVTM, CDR2 ANQGSEA. Trimming took 6 bases from V and 4 from J; bases not matched to a gene: 3. The CDR3 spans 12 residues. Here the CDR3 reads CSVGQGTYGYTF. The CDR3 DNA reads TGCAGCGTGGGACAGGGTACCTATGGCTACACCTTC. The entire variable domain, with the rest obtained from reference TRBV29-1 and TRBJ1-2, is as follows: SAVISQKPSRDICQRGTSLTIQCQVDSQVTMMFWYRQQPGQSLTLIATANQGSEATYESGFVIDKFPISRPNLTFSTLTVSNMSPEDSSIYLCSVGQGTYGYTFGSGTRLTVV.

This clone was recorded only once. The gene calls are TRBV14 and TRBJ2-7, with TRBD2 matching 9 bases. Germline trimming cut 4 bases from V and 3 bases from J; bases unmatched to any gene: 16. The CDR3 runs to 18 residues. Per the germline V gene, CDR1 is SGHDN and CDR2 is FVKESK. The CDR3 loop is CASSPRKTSGPRIYEQYF. The DNA of the CDR3 is TGTGCCAGCAGCCCGAGGAAGACTAGCGGTCCCCGAATCTACGAGCAGTACTTC.

This chain uses TRBV29-1 with TRBJ2-4; D might be TRBD1 (6 bases). V lost 6 bases to trimming and J lost 0 bases, with 9 bases between them. This CDR3 comprises 13 residues. Germline-derived CDR1 and CDR2 are SQVTM and ANQGSEA. The CDR3 DNA sequence: TGCAGCGTCCTACAGGGAGCCAAAAACATTCAGTACTTC. Its protein is CSVLQGAKNIQYF.

This clone was observed a handful of times. The V call is TRBV7-8, the J call TRBJ1-4; the D is unclear. From germline, CDR1 is SGHVS and CDR2 FQNEAQ. Trimming left V 4 bases short and J 8 bases short, with 14 bases between. CDR3 length equals 14 residues. This CDR3 reads CASSSRQIGEKLFF. CDR3 nucleotides: TGTGCCAGCAGCTCAAGGCAAATCGGGGAAAAACTGTTTTTT.

In its sample, this clone was seen once. CDR3 sequence (DNA): TGTGCCAGCACAGGGGGCTATGGCTACACCTTC. Translation gives CASTGGYGYTF. This rearrangement joins TRBV12-3 or TRBV12-4 to TRBJ1-2, with 7 bases that match TRBD1. The CDR3 consists of 11 residues. With V trimmed by 7 bases and J by 4 bases, 0 bases remained unmatched.

The rearrangement joins TRBV18 to TRBJ1-2; 8 nucleotides align to TRBD1. Germline V CDR1 and CDR2: KGHSH, LQKENI. The CDR3 is 14 residues long. With V trimmed by 3 bases and J by 6 bases, 6 bases remained unmatched. This CDR3 is CASSPTGGRDGYTF. The CDR3 bases are TGTGCCAGCTCACCTACAGGGGGTAGGGATGGCTACACCTTC.

V and J are TRBV7-9 and TRBJ2-2; no clear D gene. This CDR3 comprises 15 residues. The V gene lost 8 bases and the J gene lost 1 base, with 14 bases spanning the gap. The V gene's germline CDR1 is SEHNR and CDR2 FQNEAQ (reference sequence). CDR3 amino acids: CASDPSSLNTGELFF. CDR3 DNA: TGTGCCAGCGACCCCAGTAGCCTGAACACCGGGGAGCTGTTTTTT.

The rearrangement joins TRBV5-8 to TRBJ2-1; TRBD1 is a possible D gene (5 bases). V lost 3 bases and J 5 bases, leaving 15 bases between the germline ends. The CDR3 totals 15 residues. Germline V gene data show CDR1 as SGHTS and CDR2 as YDEGEE. The CDR3 nucleotides are TGTGCCAGCAGCTCTTTAATGACAGACAACAATGAGCAGTTCTTC. Protein product: CASSSLMTDNNEQFF.

The chain combines TRBV28 with TRBJ2-5; a weak D match, TRBD1 (6 bases). Trimming took 0 bases from V and 5 from J, leaving 13 bases between them. The V gene's germline CDR1 is MDHEN and CDR2 SYDVKM. The CDR3 runs to 15 residues. The CDR3 DNA reads TGTGCCAGCAGTTTATGGGCCGGACAGAGGGAGACCCAGTACTTC. As protein: CASSLWAGQRETQYF.

This clone came up a few times. The V call is TRBV27, the J call TRBJ1-1; D is possibly TRBD1 (6 bases). The V gene's germline CDR1 is MNHEY and CDR2 SMNVEV (reference sequence). Trimming stripped 6 bases from V and 3 bases from J, with 11 bases between. The CDR3 runs to 13 residues. The CDR3 loop is CASRYYRDTEAFF. The CDR3 region has the DNA TGTGCCAGCAGATACTACAGGGACACTGAAGCTTTCTTT.

The chain links TRBV11-2 to TRBJ1-3; D is perhaps TRBD1 (6 bases). Germline CDR1 and CDR2: SGHAT and FQNNGV. This CDR3 is 16 amino acids long. The V end was cut by 4 bases, the J end by 0 bases, with 13 bases between. In DNA form, the CDR3 reads TGTGCCAGCAGCTCCATTTCAGGGGCCTCTGGAAACACCATATATTTT. Protein sequence: CASSSISGASGNTIYF.

The chain recombines TRBV2 with TRBJ1-1; 7 positions agree with TRBD1. CDR1 SNHLY and CDR2 FYNNEI come from the germline V gene. Losses at the gene ends were 4 bases for V and 4 bases for J; bases not matched to a gene: 3. CDR3 length: 13 amino acids. CDR3 sequence reads: CASSATGFTEAFF. CDR3 bases: TGTGCCAGCAGTGCGACAGGGTTCACTGAAGCTTTCTTT.

The rearrangement joins TRBV6-5 to TRBJ1-6; D is possibly TRBD1 (6 bases). Germline CDR1 and CDR2: MNHEY and SVGAGI. The CDR3 has 16 amino acids. Trimming removed 0 bases from V and 7 bases from J, with 13 bases in between. The DNA of the CDR3 is TGTGCCAGCAGTTACTCCGGGACACCTTCAAATTCACCCCTCCACTTT. This encodes CASSYSGTPSNSPLHF.

The chain joins TRBV27 to TRBJ1-6; D is possibly TRBD1 (5 bases). CDR1 is MNHEY, CDR2 SMNVEV, per germline (reference sequence). V lost 3 bases, J lost 3 bases, and 12 bases lay in between. The CDR3 length is 16 residues. The CDR3 coding sequence is TGTGCCAGCAGTTTCGTCCCGGGGGGCTATAATTCACCCCTCCACTTT. It translates to CASSFVPGGYNSPLHF.

The chain carries TRBV11-2 and TRBJ2-3; 8 bases align to TRBD2. The germline V gene encodes CDR1 SGHAT and CDR2 FQNNGV. CDR3 length: 17 residues. V was pared by 6 bases and J by 0 bases, with 11 bases of the junction left unmatched. In DNA, the CDR3 is TGTGCCAGCAGTTTGACCTGGACTAGCCCTAGCACAGATACGCAGTATTTT. Its protein product is CASSLTWTSPSTDTQYF.

The gene calls are TRBV5-1 and TRBJ1-2; maybe TRBD1 (5 bases). The CDR3 loop spans 14 amino acids. Germline V lookup: CDR1 SGHRS, CDR2 YFSETQ. Between the trimmed V and J ends, which lost 0 bases and 10 bases, there was a span of 16 bases. The CDR3 DNA sequence: TGCGCCAGCAGCTTGGATTTAGGAGGGGCCACCTACACCTTC. It yields the protein CASSLDLGGATYTF.